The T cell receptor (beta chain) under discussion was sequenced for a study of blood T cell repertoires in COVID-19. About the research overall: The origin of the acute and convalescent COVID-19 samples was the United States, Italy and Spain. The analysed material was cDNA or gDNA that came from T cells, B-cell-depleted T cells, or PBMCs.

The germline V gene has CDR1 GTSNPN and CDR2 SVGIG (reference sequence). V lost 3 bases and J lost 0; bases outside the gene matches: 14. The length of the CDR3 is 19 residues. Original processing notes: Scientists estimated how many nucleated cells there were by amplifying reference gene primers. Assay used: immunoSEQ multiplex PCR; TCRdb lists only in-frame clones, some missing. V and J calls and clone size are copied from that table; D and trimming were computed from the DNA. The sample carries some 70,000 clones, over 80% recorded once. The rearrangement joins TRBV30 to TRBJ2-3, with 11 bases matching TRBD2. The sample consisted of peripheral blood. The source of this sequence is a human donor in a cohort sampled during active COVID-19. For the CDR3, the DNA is TGTGCCTGGAGGCACCCTGGGCTAGCGGGGGGCCTAAGCACAGATACGCAGTATTTT. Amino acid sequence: CAWRHPGLAGGLSTDTQYF.